The entry below gives a single T cell receptor beta chain sequence along with its context. Its antigen is unidentified. This CDR3 is 15 amino acids long. The V gene lost 1 base and the J gene lost 1 base, with 10 bases spanning the gap. From germline, CDR1 is LNHDA and CDR2 SQIVND (reference sequence). Template material for amplifying TCR beta CDR3 regions consisted of RNA transcripts. The HTBI primer set drove a first-round RT-PCR of the TCR CDR3. TCRdb reanalysed the multiplex PCR reads using MiXCR and keeps one entry per CDR3 protein. The sample contains about 570,000 distinct CDR3 sequences, 11% to 15% of which appear only once. The data belong to a study of T cells in Graves' hyperthyroidism and ophthalmopathy. Study-wide results and limits: Ophthalmopathy was predicted by the model a median of about 6.5 months ahead of onset.

The sequence derives from a woman aged 40 to 55 with Graves' hyperthyroidism. The chain carries TRBV19 and TRBJ1-1, with D uncertain. Sequencing was performed on blood. Here the CDR3 DNA reads TGTGCCAGTAGTATAGTTGGCGAAGGGAACACTGAAGCTTTCTTT. Translation gives CASSIVGEGNTEAFF.